This T cell receptor (beta chain) is from a study of glioma-infiltrating T cells after dendritic cell vaccination. Study overall: Autologous tumor lysate was loaded overnight onto monocyte-derived dendritic cells grown 6 to 7 days with IL-4 and GM-CSF.

Up to about 2 ug genomic DNA was used for TCRB CDR3 amplification. TCRdb's copy holds only in-frame clones and misses some; the assay was immunoSEQ multiplex PCR. The data show 80,000 to 100,000 clones, about 79% seen once. None of the glioblastoma patients had an isocitrate dehydrogenase mutation. The CDR3 has 14 amino acids. V dropped 0 bases and J dropped 0 bases, with 7 bases sitting between them. In germline, CDR1 is SGHRS, CDR2 YFSETQ. The V and J genes are TRBV5-1 and TRBJ2-7; D gene ambiguous. The sample was blood, taken before dendritic cell vaccination. The source is a human donor with glioblastoma. CDR3 nucleotide sequence: TGCGCCAGCAGCTTGGTGCAGTTCTCCTACGAGCAGTACTTC. Translated: CASSLVQFSYEQYF.